What follows are 14 T cell receptor beta chains derived from one specimen sequenced in a study of radiation and T cells in renal cell carcinoma. Clones were read by immunoSEQ multiplex PCR, and TCRdb kept only the in-frame ones, dropping some. The sample lists approximately 86,000 clones; approximately 86% were seen once. The time point is: blood 4 weeks post-SBRT, at nephrectomy. Noted treatment: 15 Gy SBRT to primary tumor, nephrectomy 4 weeks later. Sequences were derived from blood, sampled from a patient whose treatment included radiotherapy and nephrectomy. These receptors were obtained from a man aged 50 to 60 with renal cell carcinoma.

This clone was observed once. The V gene is TRBV2, the J gene TRBJ2-2, with TRBD2 matching over 13 bases. V lost 8 bases, J lost 5 bases, and 5 bases stayed unmatched. The CDR3 runs 15 residues. The germline V gene has CDR1 SNHLY and CDR2 FYNNEI. The CDR3 nucleotides are TGTGCCAGCGCCAGACTAGCGGGAGGTACCGGGGAGCTGTTTTTT. This sequence encodes CASARLAGGTGELFF.

The gene calls are TRBV28 and TRBJ1-2; D uncertain. V was pared by 6 bases and J by 4 bases, with 9 bases between. The CDR3 consists of 12 residues. Per the germline V gene, CDR1 is MDHEN and CDR2 is SYDVKM. CDR3 DNA: TGTGCCAGCAGAACTAAGATCTATGGCTACACCTTC. Its translation: CASRTKIYGYTF.

This clone appeared once. This chain connects TRBV2 to TRBJ1-4; D may be TRBD1 (5 bases). Trimming left V 8 bases short and J 4 bases short, with 14 bases between. Germline CDR1 and CDR2: SNHLY and FYNNEI. The CDR3 spans 14 residues. This CDR3 reads CASGRQSFNEKLFF. The CDR3 DNA reads TGTGCCAGCGGAAGACAGAGCTTTAATGAAAAACTGTTTTTT. The full variable domain, rest sourced from reference TRBV2 and TRBJ1-4, is EPEVTQTPSHQVTQMGQEVILRCVPISNHLYFYWYRQILGQKVEFLVSFYNNEISEKSEIFDDQFSVERPDGSNFTLKIRSTKLEDSAMYFCASGRQSFNEKLFFGSGTQLSVL.

The V and J genes are TRBV15 and TRBJ2-5; tentative D call: TRBD2 (6 bases). CDR1 LNHNV and CDR2 YYDKDF come from the germline V gene (reference sequence). V shed 5 bases and J shed 5 bases, with 24 bases lying between them. The CDR3 has 17 residues. CDR3 bases: TGTGCCACCAGCGGAGGAGGCCTTGCGGGGTTCGGGGAGACCCAGTACTTC. Protein sequence: CATSGGGLAGFGETQYF.

This clone was found a few times. The gene calls are TRBV5-1 and TRBJ2-7; D not resolved. The CDR3 has 11 residues. Germline V CDR1 and CDR2: SGHRS, YFSETQ. V shed 0 bases and J shed 9 bases, with 7 bases lying between them. The CDR3 here is CASSLGVVQYF. The DNA of the CDR3 is TGCGCCAGCAGCTTGGGGGTCGTGCAGTACTTC.

In this sample, this clone turned up a few times. The chain couples TRBV5-4 to TRBJ2-2; D possibly matches TRBD1 or TRBD2 (5 bases each). This CDR3 spans 14 amino acids. The germline gives CDR1 SGHNT, CDR2 YYREEE (reference sequence). V was shortened by 5 bases and J by 3 bases, with 11 bases between the two germline ends. The CDR3 bases are TGTGCCAGCAGAGAGGGGTCCGACACCGGGGAGCTGTTTTTT. This encodes CASREGSDTGELFF.

Worth noting for this clone: At one boundary the junction diverges from the germline segment, which might be a read error. The V and J genes are TRBV30 and TRBJ2-1; TRBD1 is a possible D gene (5 bases). The CDR3 consists of 13 residues. In germline, CDR1 is GTSNPN, CDR2 SVGIG (reference sequence). This CDR3 is CAWSVAGWGEQLF. CDR3 bases: TGTGCCTGGAGTGTAGCAGGGTGGGGTGAGCAGCTCTTC.

The chain is built from TRBV23-1 and TRBJ1-1, with D unresolved. TRBV23-1 is designated an ORF whose function remains uncertain. Trimming removed 0 bases from V and 5 bases from J, with 22 bases in between. The CDR3 totals 18 residues. This CDR3 reads CASSQSGPRKVRNTEAFF. The CDR3 coding sequence is TGCGCCAGCAGTCAATCAGGTCCAAGGAAAGTTAGGAATACTGAAGCTTTCTTT.

The chain links TRBV7-2 to TRBJ1-2, with 9 bases that match TRBD1. Germline V gene data show CDR1 as SGHTA and CDR2 as FQGNSA. Losses at the gene ends were 0 bases for V and 4 bases for J; bases not matched to a gene: 3. This CDR3 has 15 amino acids. CDR3 sequence: CASSLATGGGYGYTF. The CDR3 DNA follows: TGTGCCAGCAGCTTAGCTACAGGGGGCGGCTATGGCTACACCTTC.

The chain couples TRBV6-5 to TRBJ1-1; a weak D match, TRBD1 (5 bases). This CDR3 spans 14 amino acids. The germline V and J ends were trimmed by 4 bases and 0 bases, with 9 bases remaining between them. CDR1 and CDR2 from the germline V gene are MNHEY and SVGAGI. This CDR3 is CASSSQGVNTEAFF. CDR3 bases: TGTGCCAGCAGTTCCCAGGGTGTGAACACTGAAGCTTTCTTT.

The CDR3 here is CASSERVNEKLFF. DNA for the CDR3: TGTGCCAGTAGTGAGAGGGTTAATGAAAAACTGTTTTTT. This chain uses TRBV19 with TRBJ1-4; D ambiguous. Trimming removed 5 bases at V and 4 bases at J, with 8 bases between. The CDR3 runs to 13 residues. Looked up from germline, CDR1 is LNHDA and CDR2 is SQIVND (reference sequence).

The chain joins TRBV5-4 to TRBJ1-5, with a weak D call TRBD1 (5 bases). V dropped 4 bases and J dropped 6 bases, with 17 bases sitting between them. The CDR3 runs 15 residues. CDR1 and CDR2 (germline): SGHNT, YYREEE (reference sequence). The CDR3: CASSPEPGLTQPQHF. The CDR3 region has the DNA TGTGCCAGCAGCCCGGAACCGGGACTAACTCAGCCCCAGCATTTT.

The chain is built from TRBV29-1 and TRBJ2-1, with TRBD2 identical over 12 bases. There are 16 residues in the CDR3. Per germline, CDR1 SQVTM and CDR2 ANQGSEA. CDR3 DNA sequence: TGCCCAGGACTAGCGGGGATAATGGACTACTACAATGAGCAGTTCTTC. Translating it yields CPGLAGIMDYYNEQFF.

The chain carries TRBV6-5 and TRBJ1-2, with TRBD1 identical over 10 bases. The CDR3 is 16 amino acids. After removal of 2 bases from V and 4 bases from J, the junction contained 7 bases not matched to a gene. Germline CDR1 MNHEY, CDR2 SVGAGI. The CDR3 DNA reads as TGTGCCAGCAGTTACACCCGGACAGGGGGTAGCTATGGCTACACCTTC. Its protein product is CASSYTRTGGSYGYTF.